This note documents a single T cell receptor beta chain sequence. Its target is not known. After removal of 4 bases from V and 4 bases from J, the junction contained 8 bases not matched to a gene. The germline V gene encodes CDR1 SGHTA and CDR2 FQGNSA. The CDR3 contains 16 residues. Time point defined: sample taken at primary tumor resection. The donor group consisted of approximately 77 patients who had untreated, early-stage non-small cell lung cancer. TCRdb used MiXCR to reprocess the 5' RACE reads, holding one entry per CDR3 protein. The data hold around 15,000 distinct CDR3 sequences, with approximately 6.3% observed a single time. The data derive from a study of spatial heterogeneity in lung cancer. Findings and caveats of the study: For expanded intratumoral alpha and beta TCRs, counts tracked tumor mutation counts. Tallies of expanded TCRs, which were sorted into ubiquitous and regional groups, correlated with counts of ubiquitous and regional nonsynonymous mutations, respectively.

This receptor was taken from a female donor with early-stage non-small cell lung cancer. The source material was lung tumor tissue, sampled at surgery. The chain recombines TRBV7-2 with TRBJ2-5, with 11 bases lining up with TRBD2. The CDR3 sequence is CASSSLLAGVRETQYF. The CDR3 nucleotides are TGTGCCAGCAGCTCCCTACTAGCGGGGGTGCGAGAGACCCAGTACTTC.